A selection of T cell receptor beta chains follows, all from one sample in a study of shared clonotypes between healthy human individuals. The protocol was immunoSEQ multiplex PCR, while the TCRdb copy is restricted to in-frame clones and leaves out a portion. This sample yields 2 million to 2.5 million clones, of which 90% to 95% are seen a single time; 0.35% to 0.5% belongs to the top ten. The sample consisted of naive CD4+ T cells from PBMCs. The source is a man between 18 and 35 years old in good health. Some clones in this sample may be carry-over from other donors' samples. Both conserved end residues are part of each CDR3. Fields, in order: clone size, D gene, J gene, V gene, CDR3 DNA, CDR3 protein. D genes are given only for firm matches. Clone size is shown for a subset of rows, as once, few, many or a class of expanded clone.

abundance: -
d_gene: TRBD1
j_gene: TRBJ2-1
v_gene: TRBV13
CDR3nt: TGTGCCAGCACCAGGACGGCATGGTCGGACAGGGACTACAATGAGCAGTTCTTC
CDR3aa: CASTRTAWSDRDYNEQFF

abundance: -
d_gene: -
j_gene: TRBJ2-5
v_gene: TRBV7-3
CDR3nt: TGTGCCAGCAGTTTAGGGACTCCCCAAGAGACCCAGTACTTC
CDR3aa: CASSLGTPQETQYF

abundance: -
d_gene: -
j_gene: TRBJ1-1
v_gene: TRBV4-2
CDR3nt: TGTGCCAGCAGCCATTCCAAACCAGACACTGAAGCTTTCTTT
CDR3aa: CASSHSKPDTEAFF

abundance: -
d_gene: TRBD1
j_gene: TRBJ1-1
v_gene: TRBV6-6
CDR3nt: TGTGCCAGCAGCAAAAGAGCCGGGACAGGGGATTCTGAAGCTTTCTTT
CDR3aa: CASSKRAGTGDSEAFF

abundance: -
d_gene: -
j_gene: TRBJ2-7
v_gene: TRBV2
CDR3nt: TGTGCCAGCAGTGGGGGTCGACCGTACGAGCAGTACTTC
CDR3aa: CASSGGRPYEQYF

abundance: -
d_gene: -
j_gene: TRBJ2-7
v_gene: TRBV15
CDR3nt: TGTGCCACCAGCAGAGACAGGGTCCCCTACGAGCAGTACTTC
CDR3aa: CATSRDRVPYEQYF

abundance: -
d_gene: -
j_gene: TRBJ1-6
v_gene: TRBV7-3
CDR3nt: TGTGCCAGCAGCTTATCGAGAGATAATTCACCCCTCCACTTT
CDR3aa: CASSLSRDNSPLHF

abundance: few
d_gene: TRBD2
j_gene: TRBJ2-2
v_gene: TRBV7-2
CDR3nt: TGTGCCAGCTCCCAGGAGCCAGGCGGGAGTAGGGGGGAGCTGTTTTTT
CDR3aa: CASSQEPGGSRGELFF

abundance: -
d_gene: -
j_gene: TRBJ2-7
v_gene: TRBV5-1
CDR3nt: TGCGCCAGCAGCTTGGGAACGTGGGAACGGTCCTACGAGCAGTACTTC
CDR3aa: CASSLGTWERSYEQYF

abundance: -
d_gene: -
j_gene: TRBJ1-5
v_gene: TRBV28
CDR3nt: TGTGCCAGCACCCCCGACCAACCCCATCAGCCCCAGCATTTT
CDR3aa: CASTPDQPHQPQHF

abundance: -
d_gene: -
j_gene: TRBJ1-4
v_gene: TRBV5-1
CDR3nt: TGCGCCAGCAGCGCAGGGGCCGAGGAAAAACTGTTTTTT
CDR3aa: CASSAGAEEKLFF

abundance: -
d_gene: TRBD2
j_gene: TRBJ2-1
v_gene: TRBV4-2
CDR3nt: TGTGCCAGCAGCCAAGAATTACTAACCCCCGGACTAGCGGGACTGAGTGAGCAGTTCTTC
CDR3aa: CASSQELLTPGLAGLSEQFF

abundance: -
d_gene: -
j_gene: TRBJ2-3
v_gene: TRBV6-4
CDR3nt: TGTGCCAGCAGTGCAACTAGGAGCACAGATACGCAGTATTTT
CDR3aa: CASSATRSTDTQYF

abundance: -
d_gene: TRBD1
j_gene: TRBJ1-2
v_gene: TRBV15
CDR3nt: TGTGCCACCAGCAGATTGGTTTCGACAGGGAAGGAGTATGGCTACACCTTC
CDR3aa: CATSRLVSTGKEYGYTF

abundance: -
d_gene: -
j_gene: TRBJ2-5
v_gene: TRBV11-2
CDR3nt: TGTGCCAGCAGCTTACATGGGGTTGACTACTTC
CDR3aa: CASSLHGVDYF

abundance: -
d_gene: TRBD2
j_gene: TRBJ2-2
v_gene: TRBV7-2
CDR3nt: TGTGCCAGCAGCTTAGTAGGGGGACTAGATACCGGGGAGCTGTTTTTT
CDR3aa: CASSLVGGLDTGELFF

abundance: -
d_gene: -
j_gene: TRBJ1-1
v_gene: TRBV7-8
CDR3nt: TGTGCCAGCAGCTTACGCCTCGGGCCCAACACTGAAGCTTTCTTT
CDR3aa: CASSLRLGPNTEAFF

abundance: -
d_gene: -
j_gene: TRBJ2-5
v_gene: TRBV7-2
CDR3nt: TGTGCCAGCAGCGTAAGGGGGACCACCAGAGAGACCCAGTACTTC
CDR3aa: CASSVRGTTRETQYF

abundance: -
d_gene: -
j_gene: TRBJ2-1
v_gene: TRBV6-6
CDR3nt: TGTGCCAGCAGTCCCCGGGACATTAACGGGGAGCAGTTCTTC
CDR3aa: CASSPRDINGEQFF

abundance: -
d_gene: -
j_gene: TRBJ2-7
v_gene: TRBV4-2
CDR3nt: TGTGCCAGCAGCCTCTTCGGTCTCCAGGACGCAGACTACGAGCAGTACTTC
CDR3aa: CASSLFGLQDADYEQYF

abundance: -
d_gene: TRBD2
j_gene: TRBJ2-1
v_gene: TRBV18
CDR3nt: TGTGCCAGCTCACCGAGGACTAGCATCCCATCGGGTGAGCAGTTCTTC
CDR3aa: CASSPRTSIPSGEQFF

abundance: -
d_gene: -
j_gene: TRBJ2-3
v_gene: TRBV28
CDR3nt: TGTGCCAGCAGTTTGACTGCAGATACGCAGTATTTT
CDR3aa: CASSLTADTQYF

abundance: -
d_gene: TRBD2
j_gene: TRBJ2-2
v_gene: TRBV5-4
CDR3nt: TGTGCCAGCAGCGGGCGCGGGAGAAGCGGCTCCGGGGAGCTGTTTTTT
CDR3aa: CASSGRGRSGSGELFF

abundance: -
d_gene: TRBD1
j_gene: TRBJ2-7
v_gene: TRBV5-1
CDR3nt: TGCGCCAGCGGCTCCGGGACAGGGGACACCTACGAGCAGTACTTC
CDR3aa: CASGSGTGDTYEQYF

abundance: -
d_gene: TRBD1
j_gene: TRBJ1-1
v_gene: TRBV4-1
CDR3nt: TGCGCCAGCAGCCAAGTTAGGGGGACAGGGTTCACTGAAGCTTTCTTT
CDR3aa: CASSQVRGTGFTEAFF

abundance: -
d_gene: -
j_gene: TRBJ1-1
v_gene: TRBV27
CDR3nt: TGTGCCAGCAGTTTATCGGGGAACGCTGAAGCTTTCTTT
CDR3aa: CASSLSGNAEAFF

abundance: -
d_gene: -
j_gene: TRBJ2-1
v_gene: TRBV15
CDR3nt: TGTGCCACCAGCAGCAAGCTTAGACCCGTTAGCTCCTACAATGAGCAGTTCTTC
CDR3aa: CATSSKLRPVSSYNEQFF

abundance: -
d_gene: -
j_gene: TRBJ2-1
v_gene: TRBV5-1
CDR3nt: TGCGCCAGCAGCGGGGGCCAACCTCCAGGCAATGAGCAGTTCTTC
CDR3aa: CASSGGQPPGNEQFF

abundance: -
d_gene: TRBD1
j_gene: TRBJ1-3
v_gene: TRBV19
CDR3nt: TGTGCCAGTAGTAGGGACAGCTCTGGAAACACCATATATTTT
CDR3aa: CASSRDSSGNTIYF

abundance: -
d_gene: -
j_gene: TRBJ1-1
v_gene: TRBV5-1
CDR3nt: TGCGCCAGCAGAGGACAGATCACTGAAGCTTTCTTT
CDR3aa: CASRGQITEAFF

abundance: -
d_gene: TRBD1
j_gene: TRBJ1-2
v_gene: TRBV28
CDR3nt: TGTGCCAGCAGTCCCCGGGACAGGCGAATCCCTGGCTACACCTTC
CDR3aa: CASSPRDRRIPGYTF

abundance: few
d_gene: -
j_gene: TRBJ1-1
v_gene: TRBV6-1
CDR3nt: TGTGCCTACGGGGGGGGTAGGCGTGAGGCTTTCTTT
CDR3aa: CAYGGGRREAFF

abundance: -
d_gene: -
j_gene: TRBJ1-1
v_gene: TRBV6-5
CDR3nt: TGTGCCAGCAGGGGCTCCGACACTGAAGCTTTCTTT
CDR3aa: CASRGSDTEAFF

abundance: once
d_gene: TRBD2
j_gene: TRBJ2-5
v_gene: TRBV5-1
CDR3nt: TGCGCCAGCAAGAGACTAGCGCTGGGGGAGACCCAGTACTTC
CDR3aa: CASKRLALGETQYF

abundance: -
d_gene: -
j_gene: TRBJ2-7
v_gene: TRBV28
CDR3nt: TGTGCCAGCAGTTTAAACCCAGGTTCGTCCTACGAGCAGTACTTC
CDR3aa: CASSLNPGSSYEQYF

abundance: few
d_gene: TRBD1
j_gene: TRBJ2-2
v_gene: TRBV7-6
CDR3nt: TGTGCCAGCAGCCGCACGGGACAGTACACCGGGGAGCTGTTTTTT
CDR3aa: CASSRTGQYTGELFF

abundance: -
d_gene: -
j_gene: TRBJ1-1
v_gene: TRBV11-1
CDR3nt: TGTGCCAGCAGCTTTCAGGGTATGGAAGCTTTCTTT
CDR3aa: CASSFQGMEAFF

abundance: -
d_gene: -
j_gene: TRBJ1-1
v_gene: TRBV27
CDR3nt: TGTGCCAGCAGTTTATTTCATAGATTCGGTACGGGTTTGGGGTTTCAGAACACTGAAGCTTTCTTT
CDR3aa: CASSLFHRFGTGLGFQNTEAFF

abundance: -
d_gene: TRBD2
j_gene: TRBJ2-3
v_gene: TRBV11-2
CDR3nt: TGTGCCAGCAGCCCACGACTAGCGGGAGGGGCAGATACGCAGTATTTT
CDR3aa: CASSPRLAGGADTQYF

abundance: -
d_gene: -
j_gene: TRBJ2-3
v_gene: TRBV7-9
CDR3nt: TGTGCCAGCAGCCGCCCCCAAGGCTCGGATACGCAGTATTTT
CDR3aa: CASSRPQGSDTQYF

abundance: -
d_gene: TRBD2
j_gene: TRBJ2-1
v_gene: TRBV11-1
CDR3nt: TGTGCCAGCAGCTTAGGACTAGCGGGATCAAATGAGCAGTTCTTC
CDR3aa: CASSLGLAGSNEQFF